A single sample gave rise to the 8 T cell receptor beta chains below, sequenced in a study of identical twins. From the 5' RACE reads, TCRdb called clonotypes with MiXCR, one entry per CDR3 protein. The sample lists approximately 210,000 distinct CDR3 sequences, roughly 15% occurring once. The same specimen was also included in a second study, on T cells expressing NK-cell markers.

The material sequenced was CD8+ T cells sorted from blood. Receptors originate from a woman between 18 and 29 years old in good health.

The CDR3 DNA follows: TGCGCCAGCAGCTTGGGTAGCGGCAGCATTGAGCAGTTCTTC. Translated, it gives CASSLGSGSIEQFF. The gene calls are TRBV5-1 and TRBJ2-1, with D tentatively TRBD2 (6 bases). The CDR3 contains 14 residues. CDR1 and CDR2 from the germline V gene are SGHRS and YFSETQ. The V and J ends lost 0 bases and 9 bases respectively, with 13 bases between them. The whole variable domain, remainder taken from reference TRBV5-1 and TRBJ2-1, is KAGVTQTPRYLIKTRGQQVTLSCSPISGHRSVSWYQQTPGQGLQFLFEYFSETQRNKGNFPGRFSGRQFSNSRSEMNVSTLELGDSALYLCASSLGSGSIEQFFGPGTRLTVL.

This clonotype was recorded only once. CDR3 nucleotides: TGTGCCAGTACTAGCGGCTCCTACGAGCAGTACTTC. Translation gives CASTSGSYEQYF. V is TRBV12-3 or TRBV12-4 and J is TRBJ2-7, with 8 bases lining up with TRBD2. The CDR3 totals 12 residues. J was trimmed by 0 bases and V by 9 bases; bases with no gene match: 1.

This clonotype has more than one count but fewer than ten. The chain joins TRBV6-1 to TRBJ1-1; weak D call: TRBD1 (6 bases). The V gene lost 7 bases and the J gene lost 2 bases, with 14 bases spanning the gap. This CDR3 comprises 14 residues. Looked up from germline, CDR1 is MNHNS and CDR2 is SASEGT. Here the CDR3 reads CASKIQGVNTEAFF. CDR3 DNA sequence: TGTGCCAGCAAAATACAGGGAGTTAACACTGAAGCTTTCTTT.

This sequence joins TRBV15 and TRBJ2-3; 9 bases agree with TRBD2. CDR3 size: 16 residues. CDR1 and CDR2 (germline): LNHNV, YYDKDF (reference sequence). The trim removed 3 bases at V and 3 bases at J, leaving 7 bases unmatched. CDR3: CATSSFPSGETDTQYF. DNA of the CDR3: TGTGCCACCAGCAGTTTCCCTAGCGGGGAGACAGATACGCAGTATTTT. Filled out from reference TRBV15 and TRBJ2-3, the complete variable domain reads DAMVIQNPRYQVTQFGKPVTLSCSQTLNHNVMYWYQQKSSQAPKLLFHYYDKDFNNEADTPDNFQSRRPNTSFCFLDIRSPGLGDTAMYLCATSSFPSGETDTQYFGPGTRLTVL.

This clonotype has only a few counts. The chain joins TRBV3-1 to TRBJ2-7; no definite D call. The CDR3 totals 15 residues. Trimming took off 0 bases at V and 1 base at J, with 10 bases between the two ends. The germline V gene encodes CDR1 LGHDT and CDR2 YNNKEL (reference sequence). This CDR3 is CASSQDAAGSYEQYF. CDR3 DNA sequence: TGTGCCAGCAGCCAAGATGCGGCAGGTTCCTACGAGCAGTACTTC.

The gene calls are TRBV27 and TRBJ2-2, with TRBD2 as a possible D gene (6 bases). The CDR3 sequence is 13 residues long. Germline V CDR1 and CDR2: MNHEY, SMNVEV (reference sequence). The V gene lost 8 bases and the J gene lost 6 bases, with 13 bases spanning the gap. The CDR3 reads CASAGGVAGELFF. As DNA, the CDR3 is TGTGCCAGCGCTGGAGGGGTGGCCGGGGAGCTGTTTTTT.

This clonotype was detected many times. The rearrangement joins TRBV15 to TRBJ2-5, with TRBD1 matching over 7 bases. V dropped 9 bases and J dropped 5; count of bases not matched to a gene: 15. The germline V gene has CDR1 LNHNV and CDR2 YYDKDF (reference sequence). The CDR3 totals 15 residues. CDR3 in amino acids: CATSRQGSLQETQYF. CDR3 DNA sequence: TGTGCCACTTCGCGACAGGGTTCGCTTCAGGAGACCCAGTACTTC. The complete variable domain, with remaining parts taken from reference TRBV15 and TRBJ2-5, reads DAMVIQNPRYQVTQFGKPVTLSCSQTLNHNVMYWYQQKSSQAPKLLFHYYDKDFNNEADTPDNFQSRRPNTSFCFLDIRSPGLGDTAMYLCATSRQGSLQETQYFGPGTRLLVL.

The rearrangement uses TRBV14 and TRBJ2-1; D gene ambiguous. Germline assignment: CDR1 SGHDN and CDR2 FVKESK. Trimming took 2 bases from V and 9 from J, leaving 8 bases between them. This CDR3 is built from 12 residues. CDR3: CASSQYMVEQFF. The CDR3 DNA sequence: TGTGCCAGCAGCCAATACATGGTTGAGCAGTTCTTC.